The rows below give T cell receptor beta chains drawn from one sample of a study of PD-1 blockade in classical Hodgkin lymphoma. This table comes from immunoSEQ multiplex PCR, and its TCRdb copy is limited to in-frame clones, with some not included. The table records fewer than 30,000 clones, roughly four fifths of them present only once. The specimen comprised peripheral blood mononuclear cells (PBMCs), sampled before the fourth cycle of nivolumab. The receptors originated from a human donor with classical Hodgkin lymphoma. Each CDR3 is given with its conserved first and last residue. Each record gives: V gene, CDR3 length, D gene, clone size, J gene, CDR3 protein, CDR3 DNA. A D gene is named only where the DNA matches it firmly. Clone size is given for some rows only: seen once, a few or many times, or a class if the clone is expanded.

v_gene: TRBV5-1
len: 14
d_gene: TRBD2
abundance: NA
j_gene: TRBJ2-7
CDR3aa: CASSLEGSGYEQYF
CDR3nt: TGCGCCAGCAGCTTGGAAGGTAGCGGGTACGAGCAGTACTTC

v_gene: TRBV5-1
len: 16
d_gene: NA
abundance: NA
j_gene: TRBJ2-2
CDR3aa: CASSLVDRPNTGELFF
CDR3nt: TGCGCCAGCAGCTTGGTGGACAGACCGAACACCGGGGAGCTGTTTTTT

v_gene: TRBV5-1
len: 13
d_gene: NA
abundance: once
j_gene: TRBJ2-2
CDR3aa: CASSLEVTGELFF
CDR3nt: TGCGCCAGCAGCTTGGAGGTAACCGGGGAGCTGTTTTTT

v_gene: TRBV19
len: 15
d_gene: TRBD1
abundance: NA
j_gene: TRBJ2-3
CDR3aa: CASSIGQGDPDTQYF
CDR3nt: TGTGCCAGTAGTATAGGACAGGGGGATCCAGATACGCAGTATTTT

v_gene: TRBV19
len: 17
d_gene: TRBD2
abundance: NA
j_gene: TRBJ2-7
CDR3aa: CASSILATSGRAYEQYF
CDR3nt: TGTGCCAGTAGTATCCTCGCGACTAGCGGGAGGGCCTACGAGCAGTACTTC

v_gene: TRBV5-4
len: 16
d_gene: TRBD2
abundance: NA
j_gene: TRBJ2-1
CDR3aa: CASSFRTSGSSNEQFF
CDR3nt: TGTGCCAGCAGCTTTCGGACTAGCGGGAGTTCCAATGAGCAGTTCTTC

v_gene: TRBV28
len: 15
d_gene: NA
abundance: few
j_gene: TRBJ2-3
CDR3aa: CASSLWEEGADTQYF
CDR3nt: TGTGCCAGCAGTTTGTGGGAGGAAGGGGCAGATACGCAGTATTTT

v_gene: TRBV7-6
len: 13
d_gene: NA
abundance: NA
j_gene: TRBJ1-2
CDR3aa: CASSLASNYGYTF
CDR3nt: TGTGCCAGCAGCTTAGCGAGTAACTATGGCTACACCTTC

v_gene: TRBV28
len: 13
d_gene: NA
abundance: once
j_gene: TRBJ1-2
CDR3aa: CATGDGLNYGYTF
CDR3nt: TGTGCCACGGGGGATGGTTTGAACTATGGCTACACCTTC

v_gene: TRBV6-5
len: 14
d_gene: NA
abundance: NA
j_gene: TRBJ1-5
CDR3aa: CASSYYGGAQPQHF
CDR3nt: TGTGCCAGCAGTTACTATGGGGGGGCCCAGCCCCAGCATTTT

v_gene: TRBV7-8
len: 20
d_gene: TRBD2
abundance: NA
j_gene: TRBJ2-7
CDR3aa: CASSFPRELTSGSPFREQYF
CDR3nt: TGTGCCAGCAGCTTCCCTCGAGAACTTACTAGCGGGAGTCCCTTTCGGGAGCAGTACTTC

v_gene: TRBV10-1
len: 18
d_gene: TRBD1
abundance: NA
j_gene: TRBJ1-1
CDR3aa: CASSESGAGGKTNTEAFF
CDR3nt: TGCGCCAGCAGTGAGTCAGGGGCAGGGGGAAAGACGAACACTGAAGCTTTCTTT

v_gene: TRBV10-3
len: 14
d_gene: NA
abundance: NA
j_gene: TRBJ2-7
CDR3aa: CAVAGTLSSYEQYF
CDR3nt: TGTGCCGTCGCCGGGACGCTGAGCTCCTACGAGCAGTACTTC

v_gene: TRBV19
len: 16
d_gene: TRBD1
abundance: NA
j_gene: TRBJ1-3
CDR3aa: CASRSTQGGVGNTIYF
CDR3nt: TGTGCCAGCCGTTCCACACAAGGGGGCGTTGGAAACACCATATATTTT

v_gene: TRBV6-6
len: 13
d_gene: TRBD2
abundance: few
j_gene: TRBJ2-1
CDR3aa: CASSHGLAGEQFF
CDR3nt: TGTGCCAGCAGTCATGGACTAGCGGGAGAGCAGTTCTTC

v_gene: TRBV29-1
len: 13
d_gene: NA
abundance: NA
j_gene: TRBJ1-4
CDR3aa: CSVDEGLGEKLFF
CDR3nt: TGCAGCGTTGATGAGGGATTGGGTGAAAAACTGTTTTTT

v_gene: TRBV7-9
len: 15
d_gene: TRBD2
abundance: NA
j_gene: TRBJ2-1
CDR3aa: CASSWGLAGVNEQFF
CDR3nt: TGTGCCAGCAGCTGGGGACTAGCGGGGGTTAATGAGCAGTTCTTC

v_gene: TRBV5-1
len: 16
d_gene: NA
abundance: NA
j_gene: TRBJ2-1
CDR3aa: CASSLAYRGGKYEQFF
CDR3nt: TGCGCCAGCAGCTTGGCTTACAGGGGAGGGAAATATGAGCAGTTCTTC

v_gene: TRBV7-2
len: 14
d_gene: NA
abundance: NA
j_gene: TRBJ2-2
CDR3aa: CASSLEVGIGELFF
CDR3nt: TGTGCCAGCAGCTTAGAGGTGGGGATCGGGGAGCTGTTTTTT

v_gene: TRBV9
len: 14
d_gene: NA
abundance: NA
j_gene: TRBJ2-3
CDR3aa: CASSGMGSTDTQYF
CDR3nt: TGTGCCAGCAGCGGAATGGGGAGCACAGATACGCAGTATTTT